A selection of T cell receptor beta chains follows, all from one sample in a study of beta chain features in type 1 diabetes. Only in-frame clones appear in the TCRdb table, and some are missing; sequencing was by immunoSEQ multiplex PCR. The sample carries around 340,000 clones, roughly a fifth recorded once. Material: naive CD4+ T cells from blood. All receptors come from a woman aged 18-29 years in good health. The CDR3 runs from the conserved cysteine through the conserved F or W. The D gene is left open where the match is weak. Expanded clones are given a class, and other clones once, few, many or no size at all.

j_call: TRBJ1-5; d_call: .; clone_size: few; v_call: TRBV7-9; cdr3_nt: TGTGCCAGCAGCTCCGGAGATCAGCCCCAGCATTTT; cdr3_aa: CASSSGDQPQHF
j_call: TRBJ2-1; d_call: TRBD2; clone_size: few; v_call: TRBV7-2; cdr3_nt: TGTGCCAGCAGCTCGGTCGGACTAGCGGGACTGAATGAGCAGTTCTTC; cdr3_aa: CASSSVGLAGLNEQFF
j_call: TRBJ2-7; d_call: .; clone_size: few; v_call: TRBV4-1; cdr3_nt: TGCGCCAGCAGCCGAGGGTTTGGGGCCTACGAGCAGTACTTC; cdr3_aa: CASSRGFGAYEQYF
j_call: TRBJ1-1; d_call: .; clone_size: .; v_call: TRBV7-9; cdr3_nt: TGTGCCAGCAGGCCGACGGGGAACACTGAAGCTTTCTTT; cdr3_aa: CASRPTGNTEAFF
j_call: TRBJ2-1; d_call: .; clone_size: .; v_call: TRBV15; cdr3_nt: TGTGCCACCAGCAGAGGGCTAGCGTATGAGCAGTTCTTC; cdr3_aa: CATSRGLAYEQFF
j_call: TRBJ2-7; d_call: .; clone_size: .; v_call: TRBV15; cdr3_nt: TGTGCCACCAGCGAGCGGAGGAGCTCCTACGAGCAGTACTTC; cdr3_aa: CATSERRSSYEQYF
j_call: TRBJ1-1; d_call: .; clone_size: .; v_call: TRBV14; cdr3_nt: TGTGCCAGCAGCCGCTCGGGAACTGAAGCTTTCTTT; cdr3_aa: CASSRSGTEAFF
j_call: TRBJ1-2; d_call: TRBD1; clone_size: few; v_call: TRBV4-1; cdr3_nt: TGCGCCAGCAGCCCTGGGACAGCACGGGACTATGGCTACACCTTC; cdr3_aa: CASSPGTARDYGYTF
j_call: TRBJ2-3; d_call: .; clone_size: few; v_call: TRBV7-3; cdr3_nt: TGTGCCAGCAGCTTAACCCTAGGGGGCACAGATACGCAGTATTTT; cdr3_aa: CASSLTLGGTDTQYF
j_call: TRBJ2-1; d_call: TRBD2; clone_size: few; v_call: TRBV4-2; cdr3_nt: TGTGCCAGCAGCCAAGATACTAGCGGGGAAACCAATGAGCAGTTCTTC; cdr3_aa: CASSQDTSGETNEQFF
j_call: TRBJ1-1; d_call: TRBD1; clone_size: .; v_call: TRBV20-1; cdr3_nt: TGCAGTGCCCCGGGACAGGGTGAAGCTTTCTTT; cdr3_aa: CSAPGQGEAFF
j_call: TRBJ1-2; d_call: .; clone_size: .; v_call: TRBV2; cdr3_nt: TGTGCCAGCAAGGCAGGGGTCGCCAACTATGGCTACACCTTC; cdr3_aa: CASKAGVANYGYTF
j_call: TRBJ2-5; d_call: .; clone_size: .; v_call: TRBV27; cdr3_nt: TGTGCCAGCAGTTTCGGACGGCGTGGGAGTCAAGAGACCCAGTACTTC; cdr3_aa: CASSFGRRGSQETQYF
j_call: TRBJ2-5; d_call: TRBD1; clone_size: once; v_call: TRBV5-1; cdr3_nt: TGCGCCAGCAGCTTGAGACAGGGGGAGACCCAGTACTTC; cdr3_aa: CASSLRQGETQYF
j_call: TRBJ2-4; d_call: .; clone_size: .; v_call: TRBV5-6; cdr3_nt: TGTGCCAGCAGCTTCGGTGACGGGGGCATTCAGTACTTC; cdr3_aa: CASSFGDGGIQYF
j_call: TRBJ2-2; d_call: TRBD1; clone_size: .; v_call: TRBV4-3; cdr3_nt: TGCGCCAGCAGCCGAGGAGGGACAGGGTTCACCGGGGAGCTGTTTTTT; cdr3_aa: CASSRGGTGFTGELFF
j_call: TRBJ2-3; d_call: .; clone_size: once; v_call: TRBV7-3; cdr3_nt: TGTGCCAGCAGCTTAAAATCCGGGGGTCGAGATACGCAGTATTTT; cdr3_aa: CASSLKSGGRDTQYF
j_call: TRBJ2-2; d_call: TRBD2; clone_size: few; v_call: TRBV27; cdr3_nt: TGTGCCAGCAGCCTGGGACTAGCGGGAGGGCCATCCGGGGAGCTGTTTTTT; cdr3_aa: CASSLGLAGGPSGELFF
j_call: TRBJ2-7; d_call: TRBD1; clone_size: .; v_call: TRBV6-6; cdr3_nt: TGTGCCGTCCAGGGACAGGGGGCGCGCGAGCAGTACTTC; cdr3_aa: CAVQGQGAREQYF
j_call: TRBJ1-1; d_call: .; clone_size: .; v_call: TRBV21-1; cdr3_nt: .; cdr3_aa: CASSKVGRGNTEAFF
j_call: TRBJ2-7; d_call: TRBD2; clone_size: .; v_call: TRBV7-2; cdr3_nt: TGTGCCAGCAGCTTCGGGACTAGCGGGGGTTACGAGCAGTACTTC; cdr3_aa: CASSFGTSGGYEQYF
j_call: TRBJ2-1; d_call: TRBD2; clone_size: .; v_call: TRBV5-8; cdr3_nt: TGTGCCAGCAGCTTGACGCTAGCGGGGGGGTTCTCCTACAATGAGCAGTTCTTC; cdr3_aa: CASSLTLAGGFSYNEQFF
j_call: TRBJ2-2; d_call: TRBD2; clone_size: .; v_call: TRBV5-1; cdr3_nt: TGCGCCAGCAGCTCCCGCGGACTAGCGACGACCCCGGAGCTGTTTTTT; cdr3_aa: CASSSRGLATTPELFF
j_call: TRBJ2-1; d_call: TRBD2; clone_size: .; v_call: TRBV6-5; cdr3_nt: TGTGCCAGCAGTCTTGGGGCGGGAGGGCCGGTTGAGCAGTTCTTC; cdr3_aa: CASSLGAGGPVEQFF
j_call: TRBJ2-4; d_call: .; clone_size: .; v_call: TRBV30; cdr3_nt: TGTGCCTGGAGTCTCGGTTGGTCCAAAAACATTCAGTACTTC; cdr3_aa: CAWSLGWSKNIQYF
j_call: TRBJ1-6; d_call: .; clone_size: .; v_call: TRBV13; cdr3_nt: TGTGCCAGCAGCTTTCGTCGTCAGGCAGGGGTTCGTTCACCCCTCCACTTT; cdr3_aa: CASSFRRQAGVRSPLHF
j_call: TRBJ2-7; d_call: TRBD2; clone_size: .; v_call: TRBV25-1; cdr3_nt: TGTGCCAGTCTTGGGGGGGAAACCTCCTACGAGCAGTACTTC; cdr3_aa: CASLGGETSYEQYF
j_call: TRBJ1-1; d_call: .; clone_size: few; v_call: TRBV5-1; cdr3_nt: TGCGCCAGCAGCAGAGAGCAGGTACCGAACACTGAAGCTTTCTTT; cdr3_aa: CASSREQVPNTEAFF
j_call: TRBJ2-5; d_call: .; clone_size: .; v_call: TRBV6-1; cdr3_nt: TGTGCCAGCAGTGAAGGGGGCTCAGAGACCCAGTACTTC; cdr3_aa: CASSEGGSETQYF
j_call: TRBJ2-3; d_call: .; clone_size: few; v_call: TRBV5-1; cdr3_nt: TGCGCCAGCAGCTCATCAGGGGCGGGGGCAGATACGCAGTATTTT; cdr3_aa: CASSSSGAGADTQYF
j_call: TRBJ1-2; d_call: .; clone_size: .; v_call: TRBV5-1; cdr3_nt: TGCGCCAGCAGCCAGGACGACAGCTATGGCTACACCTTC; cdr3_aa: CASSQDDSYGYTF
j_call: TRBJ2-5; d_call: .; clone_size: .; v_call: TRBV30; cdr3_nt: TGTGCCTGGAGTGTAGTAGAAGAGACCCAGTACTTC; cdr3_aa: CAWSVVEETQYF
j_call: TRBJ2-5; d_call: .; clone_size: .; v_call: TRBV2; cdr3_nt: TGTGCCAGCAGTGAAGGCAGGGCCCCGGCGGAGACCCAGTACTTC; cdr3_aa: CASSEGRAPAETQYF
j_call: TRBJ1-1; d_call: .; clone_size: .; v_call: TRBV14; cdr3_nt: TGTGCCAGCAGCCCCAGTTTGAACACTGAAGCTTTCTTT; cdr3_aa: CASSPSLNTEAFF
j_call: TRBJ1-1; d_call: TRBD1; clone_size: .; v_call: TRBV20-1; cdr3_nt: TGCAGTGCTGAACAGGGGGCCGGAGCTTTCTTT; cdr3_aa: CSAEQGAGAFF
j_call: TRBJ2-3; d_call: TRBD1; clone_size: few; v_call: TRBV6-5; cdr3_nt: TGTGCCAGCAGTTACGCCGGACAGGGAATGCATTTT; cdr3_aa: CASSYAGQGMHF
j_call: TRBJ1-1; d_call: .; clone_size: few; v_call: TRBV4-1; cdr3_nt: TGCGCCAGCAGCCAAGGGCCGGGGCGGGAAACTGAAGCTTTCTTT; cdr3_aa: CASSQGPGRETEAFF
j_call: TRBJ1-1; d_call: TRBD1; clone_size: few; v_call: TRBV18; cdr3_nt: TGTGCCAGCTCACCAGGGACAGGGGCCCGGGGAGCTTTCTTT; cdr3_aa: CASSPGTGARGAFF
j_call: TRBJ1-1; d_call: .; clone_size: few; v_call: TRBV30; cdr3_nt: TGTGCCTGGAGTGTCTCCACTGAAGCTTTCTTT; cdr3_aa: CAWSVSTEAFF
j_call: TRBJ2-3; d_call: TRBD2; clone_size: .; v_call: TRBV7-9; cdr3_nt: TGTGCCAGCAGCCGTAGCGGGTCCCGCACCACAGATACGCAGTATTTT; cdr3_aa: CASSRSGSRTTDTQYF
j_call: TRBJ1-3; d_call: TRBD1; clone_size: .; v_call: TRBV5-4; cdr3_nt: TGTGCCAGCAGCTTGCGACAGGGAGGAGGAAACACCATATATTTT; cdr3_aa: CASSLRQGGGNTIYF
j_call: TRBJ2-3; d_call: TRBD2; clone_size: .; v_call: TRBV7-9; cdr3_nt: TGTGCCAACAGCGTGACTAGCGGAGGGTCAGATACGCAGTATTTT; cdr3_aa: CANSVTSGGSDTQYF
j_call: TRBJ2-5; d_call: .; clone_size: few; v_call: TRBV25-1; cdr3_nt: TGTGCCAGCAGTGACGGGGTCCAAGAGACCCAGTACTTC; cdr3_aa: CASSDGVQETQYF
j_call: TRBJ1-2; d_call: .; clone_size: .; v_call: TRBV7-8; cdr3_nt: TGTGCCAGCAGCCCTGACATTTTGCGCTACACCTTC; cdr3_aa: CASSPDILRYTF
j_call: TRBJ1-2; d_call: .; clone_size: .; v_call: TRBV9; cdr3_nt: TGTGCCAGCAGCGTAGACGGGAAGTATGGCTACACCTTC; cdr3_aa: CASSVDGKYGYTF
j_call: TRBJ2-3; d_call: .; clone_size: .; v_call: TRBV2; cdr3_nt: TGTGCCAGCAACCGGGGTTCAGATACGCAGTATTTT; cdr3_aa: CASNRGSDTQYF
j_call: TRBJ2-3; d_call: .; clone_size: .; v_call: TRBV7-2; cdr3_nt: TGTGCCAGCAGCTATGGGGGGAGCACAGATACGCAGTATTTT; cdr3_aa: CASSYGGSTDTQYF
j_call: TRBJ2-4; d_call: TRBD1; clone_size: .; v_call: TRBV29-1; cdr3_nt: TGCAGCGTTTTGGGACAGGGGGCGACCCTAGCCAAAAACATTCAGTACTTC; cdr3_aa: CSVLGQGATLAKNIQYF
j_call: TRBJ2-7; d_call: .; clone_size: .; v_call: TRBV6-5; cdr3_nt: TGTGCCAGCAGTTACTCGAGGGGGGGCTACGAGCAGTACTTC; cdr3_aa: CASSYSRGGYEQYF
j_call: TRBJ2-7; d_call: TRBD1; clone_size: .; v_call: TRBV14; cdr3_nt: TGTGCCAGCAGCCAAGATGTTGGGACAGGGGTCGTCTACGAGCAGTACTTC; cdr3_aa: CASSQDVGTGVVYEQYF